One and the same sample provided the 7 T cell receptor beta chains below, sequenced in a study of blood T cell repertoires in COVID-19. Measured with immunoSEQ multiplex PCR; TCRdb has only the in-frame clones, and not every one. The sample consists of about 270,000 clones, approximately 84% of them appearing once. The sequencing input was peripheral blood. These receptors were obtained from a human donor with COVID-19, enrolled during active disease. The donor label of this sample is uncertain.

The rearrangement joins TRBV7-2 to TRBJ2-3; the D is unclear. The V and J ends lost 8 bases and 0 bases respectively, with 12 bases between them. The CDR3 has 14 amino acids. Looked up from germline, CDR1 is SGHTA and CDR2 is FQGNSA. The DNA of the CDR3 is TGTGCCAGCCAAAAAACTTCTAGCACAGATACGCAGTATTTT. Translating gives CASQKTSSTDTQYF.

V is TRBV28 and J is TRBJ2-1, with 7 bases fitting TRBD2. The germline gives CDR1 MDHEN, CDR2 SYDVKM. After removal of 7 bases from V and 10 bases from J, the junction contained 19 bases not matched to a gene. The CDR3 consists of 16 residues. CDR3 protein: CASKLPKGLAVGEQFF. The CDR3 DNA follows: TGTGCCAGCAAACTTCCCAAGGGGCTAGCGGTCGGGGAGCAGTTCTTC. Combining the CDR3 with reference TRBV28 and TRBJ2-1 gives the whole variable domain DVKVTQSSRYLVKRTGEKVFLECVQDMDHENMFWYRQDPGLGLRLIYFSYDVKMKEKGDIPEGYSVSREKKERFSLILESASTNQTSMYLCASKLPKGLAVGEQFFGPGTRLTVL.

This clone was counted only a few times. This CDR3 is CASSFGTSGYTF. The CDR3 nucleotides are TGTGCCAGCAGTTTCGGGACATCTGGCTACACCTTC. This chain connects TRBV28 to TRBJ1-2; a weak D match, TRBD1 (6 bases). This CDR3 is 12 amino acids long. Trimming stripped 3 bases from V and 7 bases from J, with 9 bases between. Germline-derived CDR1 and CDR2 are MDHEN and SYDVKM.

The rearrangement joins TRBV15 to TRBJ2-7; a possible D gene is TRBD1 (5 bases). The CDR3 has 15 amino acids. Germline CDR1 reads LNHNV; CDR2 reads YYDKDF (reference sequence). Trimming shortened V by 1 base and J by 2 bases, and 12 bases separated the two germline ends. CDR3 bases: TGTGCCACCAGCAGAGGGGATGTAGGGGCCTACGAGCAGTACTTC. It codes for CATSRGDVGAYEQYF. Complete variable domain (other parts from reference TRBV15 and TRBJ2-7): DAMVIQNPRYQVTQFGKPVTLSCSQTLNHNVMYWYQQKSSQAPKLLFHYYDKDFNNEADTPDNFQSRRPNTSFCFLDIRSPGLGDTAMYLCATSRGDVGAYEQYFGPGTRLTVT.

DNA for the CDR3: TGTGCCAGCAGTATCGACAGGGGGAACACCATATATTTT. Translation: CASSIDRGNTIYF. The chain has TRBV7-2 and TRBJ1-3; 9 nucleotides match TRBD1. The CDR3 extends over 13 amino acids. Germline assignment: CDR1 SGHTA and CDR2 FQGNSA. Unmatched junction bases numbered 4, after V lost 6 bases and J lost 7 bases.

J is TRBJ2-1 and V is TRBV3-1 (or the pseudogene TRBV3-2), with TRBD2 identical over 13 bases. Germline assignment: CDR1 LGHDT and CDR2 YNNKEL (reference sequence). The CDR3 loop spans 16 amino acids. After removal of 4 bases from V and 5 bases from J, the junction contained 5 bases not matched to a gene. The CDR3 reads CASSPWTSGSHNEQFF. For the CDR3, the DNA is TGTGCCAGCAGCCCCTGGACTAGCGGGAGCCACAATGAGCAGTTCTTC.

This rearrangement joins TRBV3-1 (or the pseudogene TRBV3-2) to TRBJ2-7; D gene uncertain. The V end was cut by 1 base, the J end by 3 bases, with 10 bases between. Per germline, CDR1 LGHDT and CDR2 YNNKEL (reference sequence). CDR3 size: 14 residues. The CDR3 nucleotides read TGTGCCAGCAGCCAAGGGCCCCGTCGCTACGAGCAGTACTTC. Translating gives CASSQGPRRYEQYF.